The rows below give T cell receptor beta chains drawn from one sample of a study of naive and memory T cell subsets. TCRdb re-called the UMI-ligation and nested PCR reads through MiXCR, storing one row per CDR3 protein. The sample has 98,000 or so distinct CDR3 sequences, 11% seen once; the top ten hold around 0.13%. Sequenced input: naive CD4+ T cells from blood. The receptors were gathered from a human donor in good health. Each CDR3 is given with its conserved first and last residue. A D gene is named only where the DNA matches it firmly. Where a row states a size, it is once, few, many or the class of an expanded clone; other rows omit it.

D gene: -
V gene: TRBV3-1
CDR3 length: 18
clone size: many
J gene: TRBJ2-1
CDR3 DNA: TGTGCCAGCAGCCAAGGATTGGGGAGAGCACGATTTATCGATGAGCAGTTCTTC
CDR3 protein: CASSQGLGRARFIDEQFF

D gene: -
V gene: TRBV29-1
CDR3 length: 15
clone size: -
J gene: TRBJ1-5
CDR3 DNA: TGCAGCGTCACCTCGGGCCCGGGGGGTACCCAGCCCCAGCATTTT
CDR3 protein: CSVTSGPGGTQPQHF

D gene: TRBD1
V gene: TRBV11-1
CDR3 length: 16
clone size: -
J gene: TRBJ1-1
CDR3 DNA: TGTGCCAGCAGCTCCCGGGACAGCCGTATGAACACTGAAGCTTTCTTT
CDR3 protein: CASSSRDSRMNTEAFF

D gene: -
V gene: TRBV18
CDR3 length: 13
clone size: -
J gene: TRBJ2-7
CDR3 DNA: TGTGCCAGCTCACCATTGGACAGAGGGGAGCAGTACTTC
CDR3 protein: CASSPLDRGEQYF

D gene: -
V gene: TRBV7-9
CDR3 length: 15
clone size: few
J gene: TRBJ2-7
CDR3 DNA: TGTGCCAGCAGCCTAGCCGGGACTGATCCCTACGAGCAGTACTTC
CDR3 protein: CASSLAGTDPYEQYF

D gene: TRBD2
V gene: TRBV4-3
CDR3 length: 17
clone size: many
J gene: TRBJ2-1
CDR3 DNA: TGCGCCAGCAGCCAAGACCCTAGCGGGAGCGCCTACAATGAGCAGTTCTTC
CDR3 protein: CASSQDPSGSAYNEQFF

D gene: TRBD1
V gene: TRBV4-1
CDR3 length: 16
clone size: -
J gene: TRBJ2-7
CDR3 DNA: TGCGCCAGCAGCCAGGGACCGGGACAGGGTCCCTACGAGCAGTACTTC
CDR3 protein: CASSQGPGQGPYEQYF

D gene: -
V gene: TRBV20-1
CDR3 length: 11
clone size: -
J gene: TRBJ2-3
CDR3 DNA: TGCAGTGCTCAAAACACAGATACGCAGTATTTT
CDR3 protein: CSAQNTDTQYF

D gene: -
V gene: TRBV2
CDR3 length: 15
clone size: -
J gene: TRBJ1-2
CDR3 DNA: TGTGCCAGCAGTGAAGCGGTCCCCGTGGGCTATGGCTACACCTTC
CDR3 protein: CASSEAVPVGYGYTF

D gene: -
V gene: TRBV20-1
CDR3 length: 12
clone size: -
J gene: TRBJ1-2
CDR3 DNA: TGCAGTGCCCTGCTAGGACCGGGGGGCTACACCTTC
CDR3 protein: CSALLGPGGYTF

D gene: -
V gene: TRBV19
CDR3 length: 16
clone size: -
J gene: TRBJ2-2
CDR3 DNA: TGTGCCAGTAGTATTACCCATCGGAAGGGGACCGGGGAGCTGTTTTTT
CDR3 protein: CASSITHRKGTGELFF

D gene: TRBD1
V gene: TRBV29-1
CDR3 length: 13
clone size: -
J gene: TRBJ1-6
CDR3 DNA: TGCAGCGTCGGGACAGGGGGCAATTCACCCCTCCACTTT
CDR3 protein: CSVGTGGNSPLHF

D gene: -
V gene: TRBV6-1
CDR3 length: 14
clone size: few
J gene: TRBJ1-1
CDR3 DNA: TGTGCCAGCAGGGGACTTTTCCAGAACACTGAAGCTTTCTTT
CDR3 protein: CASRGLFQNTEAFF

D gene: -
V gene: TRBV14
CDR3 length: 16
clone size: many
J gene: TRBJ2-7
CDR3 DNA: TGTGCCAGCAGCCAAAACGCACTTTCCACCGGGAGCGAGCAGTACTTC
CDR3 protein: CASSQNALSTGSEQYF

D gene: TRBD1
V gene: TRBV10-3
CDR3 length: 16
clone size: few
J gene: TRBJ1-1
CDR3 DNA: TGTGCCATCAGACCGGGACAGGGGCCCTGGGGTCCTGAAGCTTTCTTT
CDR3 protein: CAIRPGQGPWGPEAFF

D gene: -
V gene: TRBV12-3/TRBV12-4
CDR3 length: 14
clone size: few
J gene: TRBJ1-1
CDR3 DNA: TGTGCCAGCAGACGACCGTCCATGAACACTGAAGCTTTCTTT
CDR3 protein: CASRRPSMNTEAFF